Listed below are T cell receptor beta chains from one sample, sequenced in a study of cytomegalovirus exposure and HLA in healthy donors. Clones were read by immunoSEQ multiplex PCR, and TCRdb kept only the in-frame ones, dropping some. The sample records about 62,000 clones, more than 70% being singletons. The sample consisted of PBMCs. These receptors all stem from a woman in her twenties or thirties in good health and CMV-seronegative. Each CDR3 is given with its conserved first and last residue. The D gene is left open where the match is weak. Where a row states a size, it is once, few, many or the class of an expanded clone; other rows omit it.

>TRBV7-9|-|TRBD1|TRBJ2-5
TGTGCCACTCGGACAGGGGAAGAGACCCAGTACTTC
CATRTGEETQYF
>TRBV7-3|-|TRBD1|TRBJ1-2
TGTGCCAGCAGCTTACGGGGGGACAGGGGTGACTATGGCTACACCTTC
CASSLRGDRGDYGYTF
>TRBV2|-|TRBD2|TRBJ2-1
TGTGCCAGCAGGACCGGACTAGCGGACAATGAGCAGTTCTTC
CASRTGLADNEQFF
>TRBV15|-|-|TRBJ1-2
TGTGCCACCAGCAGAACGAGGACTACTCCTAACTATGGCTACACCTTC
CATSRTRTTPNYGYTF
>TRBV6-5|-|-|TRBJ1-1
TGTGCCAGCAGTATACGACAGGCTGCCACTGAAGCTTTCTTT
CASSIRQAATEAFF
>TRBV27|-|-|TRBJ2-1
TGTGCCAGCAGTTTATGGTCAGGGGACTCCTACAATGAGCAGTTCTTC
CASSLWSGDSYNEQFF
>TRBV30|-|TRBD2|TRBJ2-6
TGTGCCTGGAGCGATTGGGGAGGGCGTTCTGGGGCCAACGTCCTGACTTTC
CAWSDWGGRSGANVLTF
>TRBV6-5|few|-|TRBJ1-2
TGTGCCAGCAGTGAGGGGGAGATTGGCTACACCTTC
CASSEGEIGYTF
>TRBV28|-|-|TRBJ2-3
TGTGCCAGCAGTTCGCCCGGAGCGAGCACAGATACGCAGTATTTT
CASSSPGASTDTQYF
>TRBV28|once|-|TRBJ2-2
TGTGCCAGCGCCGGACAGCCGAACACCGGGGAGCTGTTTTTT
CASAGQPNTGELFF
>TRBV7-9|-|-|TRBJ1-1
TGTGCCAGCAGCTTAGCCGGGTCTGAAGCTTTCTTT
CASSLAGSEAFF
>TRBV11-3|-|TRBD1|TRBJ2-1
TGTGCCAGCAGCTTAAGAGGGACAGGGGGCAATGAGCAGTTCTTC
CASSLRGTGGNEQFF
>TRBV11-2|-|TRBD1|TRBJ2-7
TGTGCCAGCAGCTCCCCGGGGACAGGGTTCATTAGCTCCTACGAGCAGTACTTC
CASSSPGTGFISSYEQYF
>TRBV25-1|-|TRBD1|TRBJ2-7
TGTGCCAGCAGTGAATTCACCCCAGGGACAGGGGTTCGGGGCGAGCAGTACTTC
CASSEFTPGTGVRGEQYF
>TRBV7-9|-|-|TRBJ2-1
TGTGCCAGCCAAAACAATGAGCAGTTCTTC
CASQNNEQFF
>TRBV27|few|TRBD1|TRBJ1-2
TGTGCCAGCAGTTCCAGCCCACAGGGGGCCGTCTATGGCTACACCTTC
CASSSSPQGAVYGYTF
>TRBV7-3|few|TRBD2|TRBJ2-1
TGTGCCAGCAGCTCCCCGGGACTAGCGGGAGTTAATGAGCAGTTCTTC
CASSSPGLAGVNEQFF
>TRBV19|-|TRBD1|TRBJ1-3
TGTGCCAGTAGTGGCGAAGACAGGGGAAGGAGAAACACCATATATTTT
CASSGEDRGRRNTIYF
>TRBV5-7|-|TRBD1|TRBJ2-1
TGTGCCAGCAGCTTGGAAAGGACAGGGTCCTACAATGAGCAGTTCTTC
CASSLERTGSYNEQFF
>TRBV7-2|-|-|TRBJ1-3
TGTGCCAGCAGCTACGACCCCGGCAGGGGTATGGCTGGAAACACCATATATTTT
CASSYDPGRGMAGNTIYF
>TRBV5-1|-|TRBD2|TRBJ2-1
TGCGCCAGCATCCCTGGTGGGACTAACAATGAGCAGTTCTTC
CASIPGGTNNEQFF
>TRBV9|-|TRBD2|TRBJ2-1
TGTGCCAGCAGCCCCTCGTTTGCGCGGGGGAATGAGCAGTTCTTC
CASSPSFARGNEQFF
>TRBV30|few|TRBD2|TRBJ2-3
TGTGCCTGGAGTGTGGGCGGGAGTAGTCTGACAGATACGCAGTATTTT
CAWSVGGSSLTDTQYF
>TRBV19|-|TRBD1|TRBJ2-7
TGTGCCAGTAGGACCGGACAGGGAAACGAGCAGTACTTC
CASRTGQGNEQYF
>TRBV9|-|TRBD2|TRBJ2-1
TGTGCCAGCAGCCCGCGAGCAAGACTAGCGGGTTCTCCGGGCGTCAATGAGCAGTTCTTC
CASSPRARLAGSPGVNEQFF
>TRBV5-4|-|-|TRBJ1-2
TGTGCCAGCAGCTTGGCCCAGTTCTATGGCTACACCTTC
CASSLAQFYGYTF
>TRBV7-8|-|TRBD2|TRBJ2-2
TGTGCCAGCAGCTTAAGAGCTAGCGGGAACACCGGGGAGCTGTTTTTT
CASSLRASGNTGELFF
>TRBV11-2|-|-|TRBJ2-7
TGTGCCAGCAGCTTAGGGTTTAGGGCAGGGGGGCACGAGCAGTACTTC
CASSLGFRAGGHEQYF
>TRBV27|-|-|TRBJ2-5
TGTGCCAGCAGTTTCCAGGGGTGGATGGCCCAAGAGACCCAGTACTTC
CASSFQGWMAQETQYF
>TRBV27|-|-|TRBJ1-1
TGTGCCAGCAGTTTGGGCGTGCTTGGGGACAAGACTGAAGCTTTCTTT
CASSLGVLGDKTEAFF
>TRBV28|once|-|TRBJ1-1
TGTGCCAGCAGTTTGAGGAGCGAGGCTTTCTTT
CASSLRSEAFF
>TRBV28|-|-|TRBJ2-7
TGTGCCAGCAGTCTCAAATACGAGCAGTACTTC
CASSLKYEQYF
>TRBV20-1|-|-|TRBJ2-3
TGCAGTGCCCCCGGCACAGATACGCAGTATTTT
CSAPGTDTQYF
>TRBV27|few|-|TRBJ1-1
TGTGCCAGCAGTCTTCAGGGAGGTAACACTGAAGCTTTCTTT
CASSLQGGNTEAFF
>TRBV7-2|few|TRBD1|TRBJ2-3
TGTGCCAGCAGCTTAGTCGGACAGGGGGCCTCAGATACGCAGTATTTT
CASSLVGQGASDTQYF
>TRBV5-6|once|-|TRBJ1-2
TGTGCCAGCAGCTTGGCCAGCTATGGCTACACCTTC
CASSLASYGYTF
>TRBV30|-|-|TRBJ2-3
TGTGCCTGGAGTGTGGGAGGTAGCACAGATACGCAGTATTTT
CAWSVGGSTDTQYF
>TRBV6-6|-|TRBD1|TRBJ2-7
TGTGCCAGCAGTCCCGGGACAGCCTACGAGCAGTACTTC
CASSPGTAYEQYF